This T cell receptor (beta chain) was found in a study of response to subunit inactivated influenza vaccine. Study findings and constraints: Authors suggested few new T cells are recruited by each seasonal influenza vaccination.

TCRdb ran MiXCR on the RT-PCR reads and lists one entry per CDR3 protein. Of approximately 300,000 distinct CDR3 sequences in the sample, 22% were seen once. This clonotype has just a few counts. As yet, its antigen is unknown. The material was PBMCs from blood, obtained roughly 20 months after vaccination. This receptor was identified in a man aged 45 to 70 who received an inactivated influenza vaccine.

In DNA, the CDR3 is TGCGCCAGCAGTCAGAACAGGCTTACTTCTAATGAAAAACTGTTTTTT. Translating it yields CASSQNRLTSNEKLFF. The V and J genes are TRBV4-3 and TRBJ1-4; possible D gene TRBD1, 5 bases. Trimming removed 6 bases from V and 3 bases from J, with 17 bases in between. The germline gives CDR1 LGHNA, CDR2 YSLEER. CDR3 size: 16 residues.